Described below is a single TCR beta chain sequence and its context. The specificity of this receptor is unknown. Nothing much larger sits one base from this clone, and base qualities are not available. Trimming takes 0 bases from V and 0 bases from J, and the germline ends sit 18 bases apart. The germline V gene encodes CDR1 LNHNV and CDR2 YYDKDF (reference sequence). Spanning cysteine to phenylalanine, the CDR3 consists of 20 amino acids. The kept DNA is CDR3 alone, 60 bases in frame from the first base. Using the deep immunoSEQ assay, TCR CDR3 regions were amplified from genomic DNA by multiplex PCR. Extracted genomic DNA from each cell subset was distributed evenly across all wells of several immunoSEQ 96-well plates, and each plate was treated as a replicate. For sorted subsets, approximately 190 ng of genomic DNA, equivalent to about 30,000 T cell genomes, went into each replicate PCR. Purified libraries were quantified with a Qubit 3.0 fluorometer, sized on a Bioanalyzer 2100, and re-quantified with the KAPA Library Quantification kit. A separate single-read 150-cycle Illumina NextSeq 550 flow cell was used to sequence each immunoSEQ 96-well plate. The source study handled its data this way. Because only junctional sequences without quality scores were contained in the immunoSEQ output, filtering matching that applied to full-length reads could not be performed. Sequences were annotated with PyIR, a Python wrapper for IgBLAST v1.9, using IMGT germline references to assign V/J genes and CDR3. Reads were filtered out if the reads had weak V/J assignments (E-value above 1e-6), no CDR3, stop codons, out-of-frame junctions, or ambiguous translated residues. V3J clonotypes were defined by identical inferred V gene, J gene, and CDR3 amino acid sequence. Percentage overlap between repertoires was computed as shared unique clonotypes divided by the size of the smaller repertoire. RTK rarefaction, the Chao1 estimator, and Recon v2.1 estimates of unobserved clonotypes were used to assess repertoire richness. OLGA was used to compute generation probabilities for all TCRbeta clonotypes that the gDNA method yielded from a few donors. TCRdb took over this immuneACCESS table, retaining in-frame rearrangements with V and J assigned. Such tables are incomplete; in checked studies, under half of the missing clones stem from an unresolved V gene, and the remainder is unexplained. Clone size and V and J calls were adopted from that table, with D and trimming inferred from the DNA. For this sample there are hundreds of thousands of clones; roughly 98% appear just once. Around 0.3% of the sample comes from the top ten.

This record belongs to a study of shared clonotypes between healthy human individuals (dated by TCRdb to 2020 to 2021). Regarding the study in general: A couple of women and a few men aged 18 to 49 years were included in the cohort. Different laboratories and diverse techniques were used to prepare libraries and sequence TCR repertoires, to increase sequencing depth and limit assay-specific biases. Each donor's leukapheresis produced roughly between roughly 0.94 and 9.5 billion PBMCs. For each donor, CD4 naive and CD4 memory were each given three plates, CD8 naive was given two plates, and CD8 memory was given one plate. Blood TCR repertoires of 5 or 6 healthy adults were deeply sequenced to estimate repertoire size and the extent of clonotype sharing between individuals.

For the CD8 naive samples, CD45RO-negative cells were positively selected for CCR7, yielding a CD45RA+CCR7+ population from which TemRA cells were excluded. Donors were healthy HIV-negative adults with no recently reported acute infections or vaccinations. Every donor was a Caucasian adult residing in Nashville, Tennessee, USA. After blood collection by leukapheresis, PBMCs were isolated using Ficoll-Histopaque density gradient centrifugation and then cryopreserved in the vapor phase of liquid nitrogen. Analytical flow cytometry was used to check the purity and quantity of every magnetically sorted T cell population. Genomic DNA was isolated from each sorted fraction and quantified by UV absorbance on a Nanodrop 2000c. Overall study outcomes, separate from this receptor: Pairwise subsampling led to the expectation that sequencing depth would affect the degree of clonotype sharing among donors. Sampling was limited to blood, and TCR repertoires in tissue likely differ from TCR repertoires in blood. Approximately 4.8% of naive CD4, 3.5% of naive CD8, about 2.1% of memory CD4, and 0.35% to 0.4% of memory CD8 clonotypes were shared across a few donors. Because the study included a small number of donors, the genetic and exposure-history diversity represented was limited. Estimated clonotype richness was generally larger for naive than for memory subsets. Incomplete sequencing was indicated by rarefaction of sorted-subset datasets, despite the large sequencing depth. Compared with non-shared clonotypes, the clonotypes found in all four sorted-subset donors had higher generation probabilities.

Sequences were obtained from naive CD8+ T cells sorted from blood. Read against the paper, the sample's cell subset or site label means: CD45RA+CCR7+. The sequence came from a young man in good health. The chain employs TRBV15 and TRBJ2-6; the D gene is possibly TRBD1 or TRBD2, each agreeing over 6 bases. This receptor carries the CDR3 CATSRDLGGGPRSGANVLTF. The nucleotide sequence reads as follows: TGTGCCACCAGCAGAGATCTAGGGGGAGGACCTCGCTCTGGGGCCAACGTCCTGACTTTC.